The rows below give T cell receptor beta chains drawn from one sample of a study of cytomegalovirus exposure and HLA in healthy donors. Measured with immunoSEQ multiplex PCR; TCRdb has only the in-frame clones, and not every one. The listing records 45,000 to 60,000 clones. The specimen sequenced was PBMCs. The receptors here all came from a male donor in good health and CMV-seronegative. Each CDR3 is given with its conserved first and last residue. The D gene is left open where the match is weak. The size of a clone is reported for some rows only, either as once, few or many, or as a class for expanded clones.

.,14,TRBJ1-5,.,TRBV30,TGTGCCTGGAGGGACTCCCGGGGCAATCAGCCCCAGCATTTT,CAWRDSRGNQPQHF
.,15,TRBJ1-6,.,TRBV5-5,TGTGCCAGCAGCTTGGGAGCGGCCACCAATTCACCCCTCCACTTT,CASSLGAATNSPLHF
.,13,TRBJ1-1,.,TRBV2,TGTGCCAGCAGTTACGAGGCGCGGACTGAAGCTTTCTTT,CASSYEARTEAFF
.,13,TRBJ2-3,TRBD1,TRBV6-5,TGTGCCAGCAGTTACTCAGGGACAGTAACGCAGTATTTT,CASSYSGTVTQYF
.,13,TRBJ1-5,.,TRBV15,TGTGCCACCAGCAACGAGGGATCTCAGCCCCAGCATTTT,CATSNEGSQPQHF
.,15,TRBJ2-3,.,TRBV19,TGTGCCAGCGCGCTCCAGGGCAGGAGCACAGATACGCAGTATTTT,CASALQGRSTDTQYF
.,16,TRBJ2-1,TRBD2,TRBV27,TGTGCCAGCAGTTTATCTAGCGGGTCCTCCTACAATGAGCAGTTCTTC,CASSLSSGSSYNEQFF
.,14,TRBJ1-1,.,TRBV7-9,TGTGCCAGCAGCTTAGCGGGAAGCGGGGGAGAAGCTTTCTTT,CASSLAGSGGEAFF
.,16,TRBJ1-1,.,TRBV13,TGTGCCAGCAGCTTAGAAGGGAGGGTGTTGAAGGGTGAAGCTTTCTTT,CASSLEGRVLKGEAFF
.,13,TRBJ1-1,.,TRBV5-1,TGCGCCAGCAGCTTGGAAGCGATCACTGAAGCTTTCTTT,CASSLEAITEAFF
.,13,TRBJ1-6,.,TRBV7-2,TGTGCCAGCAGCTTAATACAGGGTCCACCCCTCCACTTT,CASSLIQGPPLHF
.,14,TRBJ2-7,TRBD1,TRBV11-3,TGTGCCAGCAGCCCCCGGGACAGGGGATACGAGCAGTACTTC,CASSPRDRGYEQYF
.,15,TRBJ2-2,TRBD1,TRBV5-1,TGCGCCAGCAGCTCATTGACAGGGGTCACCGGGGAGCTGTTTTTT,CASSSLTGVTGELFF
.,12,TRBJ1-2,TRBD1,TRBV29-1,TGCAGCGTTGGGGACAGGGGTTATGGCTACACCTTC,CSVGDRGYGYTF
.,13,TRBJ2-7,.,TRBV6-6,TGTGCCAGCAGCCGCGGGGAGGACTACGAGCAGTACTTC,CASSRGEDYEQYF
.,14,TRBJ1-1,TRBD1,TRBV30,TGTGCCTGGAGTGGGGGACAGGTGAACACTGAAGCTTTCTTT,CAWSGGQVNTEAFF
.,15,TRBJ1-2,.,TRBV30,TGTGCCTGGAGTCCCGGGGGGCGTCCTCTCTATGGCTACACCTTC,CAWSPGGRPLYGYTF
.,15,TRBJ1-1,TRBD1,TRBV9,TGTGCCAGCAGCACCAGGACAGGGTTGAACACTGAAGCTTTCTTT,CASSTRTGLNTEAFF
.,14,TRBJ2-7,TRBD1,TRBV6-6,TGTGCCAGCAGTTACGGGGGACAGGTCTACGAGCAGTACTTC,CASSYGGQVYEQYF
.,17,TRBJ1-2,TRBD1,TRBV7-8,TGTGCCAGCAGCTATGGACAGGGGGAAATAGCTAACTATGGCTACACCTTC,CASSYGQGEIANYGYTF
.,13,TRBJ2-5,TRBD2,TRBV4-1,TGCGCCAGCAGCGGGACTAGCGTAGAGACCCAGTACTTC,CASSGTSVETQYF
.,16,TRBJ1-2,.,TRBV6-5,TGTGCCAGCAGTTACTCGGGGCCCCGGGGGTCCTATGGCTACACCTTC,CASSYSGPRGSYGYTF
.,15,TRBJ1-3,.,TRBV4-2,TGTGCCAGCAGCCAAGTTGGGGAGGCTGGAAACACCATATATTTT,CASSQVGEAGNTIYF
.,12,TRBJ1-5,.,TRBV10-3,TGTGCCATCAGTGACATCAATCAGCCCCAGCATTTT,CAISDINQPQHF
.,15,TRBJ1-1,.,TRBV4-3,TGCGCCAGCAGCCAACTCAATCGAGGCCGCACTGAAGCTTTCTTT,CASSQLNRGRTEAFF
.,19,TRBJ2-6,.,TRBV4-1,TGCGCCAGCAGCCCCCAAATTTCCCGGACAGTCCTGGGGGCCAACGTCCTGACTTTC,CASSPQISRTVLGANVLTF
.,12,TRBJ1-2,.,TRBV5-5,TGTGCCAGCAGCTTGCAGGGGTATGGCTACACCTTC,CASSLQGYGYTF
medium-sized,16,TRBJ2-1,TRBD2,TRBV14,TGTGCCAGCAGCCCTTATCTAGCGGAGGAGTACAATGAGCAGTTCTTC,CASSPYLAEEYNEQFF
.,14,TRBJ1-1,.,TRBV19,TGTGCCAGTAGTGTGCAGGGGAGTGGTACTGAAGCTTTCTTT,CASSVQGSGTEAFF
.,14,TRBJ1-1,TRBD1,TRBV11-2,TGTGCCAGCAGCTTAGCCAGGACAGGGCCTGAAGCTTTCTTT,CASSLARTGPEAFF
.,13,TRBJ1-2,.,TRBV9,TGTGCCAGCAGCGTAGTTCAGGATTATGGCTACACCTTC,CASSVVQDYGYTF
.,16,TRBJ2-5,TRBD1,TRBV5-8,TGTGCCAGCAGCTTGGACAGAGGGGGCGGAGAGGAGACCCAGTACTTC,CASSLDRGGGEETQYF
.,15,TRBJ1-2,.,TRBV5-1,TGCGCCAGCAGCTGGGGCCTACAGGGATCTCAGGGCTACACCTTC,CASSWGLQGSQGYTF
.,14,TRBJ2-7,.,TRBV25-1,TGTGCCAGCAGTGAATATGGGACAAAATACGAGCAGTACTTC,CASSEYGTKYEQYF
.,14,TRBJ1-1,TRBD1,TRBV9,TGTGCCAGCAGCGCAGACAGGGGGCACACTGAAGCTTTCTTT,CASSADRGHTEAFF
.,15,TRBJ1-6,TRBD1,TRBV6-4,TGTGCCAGCAGCGAGACAGGGTCTAATAATTCACCCCTCCACTTT,CASSETGSNNSPLHF
.,14,TRBJ2-5,.,TRBV7-9,TGTGCCAGCAGCTTAGGAGTCGTACGGGAGACCCAGTACTTC,CASSLGVVRETQYF